This T cell receptor (beta chain) appears in the sequencing data of a study of naive CD8 T cells in extremely preterm neonates. Study outcomes and limitations: Preterm neonates shared more CDR3 nucleotide sequences (approximately 2.7%) than older groups. Productive template counts varied among preterm samples, a noted limitation.

A word on this clone: The antigen remains unidentified.

Produced via immunoSEQ multiplex PCR; TCRdb's table is partial and in-frame only. Here the sample spans over 5,000 clones, approximately 97% being singletons. Peripheral blood came from healthy approximately 16-60 month-old surgical children and healthy nonsmoking adults. V lost 4 bases to trimming and J lost 7 bases; unmatched junction nucleotides: 13. CDR3 size: 19 residues. CDR1 and CDR2 (germline): MDHEN, SYDVKM. The receptor was isolated from a human donor in good health. Sequencing input: naive CD8+ T cells from blood. The gene calls are TRBV28 and TRBJ2-1; the match to TRBD2 covers 16 bases. CDR3 sequence reads: CASSSLWGTSGRVPNEQFF. CDR3 nucleotide sequence: TGTGCCAGCAGTTCCCTCTGGGGGACTAGCGGGAGGGTGCCAAATGAGCAGTTCTTC.